Listed below are T cell receptor beta chains from one sample, sequenced in a study of a mutant IDH1 vaccine in newly diagnosed glioma. The method was immunoSEQ multiplex PCR; TCRdb's version includes in-frame clones alone and lacks a portion of them. The sample includes around 52,000 clones, around 80% of them seen just once. No cognate antigen is known for these TCRs. The sequenced sample was PBMCs, obtained from a glioma patient whose treatment included an IDH1 peptide vaccine. These receptors originate from a woman between 40 and 50 years old with glioma. Both conserved end residues are part of each CDR3. The D gene is left open where the match is weak. Size is omitted from some rows. Given values are once, few, many or a class for expanded clones.

J: TRBJ2-1; V: TRBV7-2; D: TRBD2; size: -; DNA: TGTGCCAGCAGCTTTTCACTAGCGGTGCAGTTCTTC; CDR3: CASSFSLAVQFF
J: TRBJ2-3; V: TRBV7-2; D: TRBD2; size: -; DNA: TGTGCCAGCAGCTTAGTGCGGGGGACTAGCACAGATACGCAGTATTTT; CDR3: CASSLVRGTSTDTQYF
J: TRBJ1-6; V: TRBV19; D: TRBD1; size: -; DNA: TGTGCCAGTAGTCATCGACAGGGCTCCTATAATTCACCCCTCCACTTT; CDR3: CASSHRQGSYNSPLHF
J: TRBJ1-1; V: TRBV9; D: -; size: medium-sized; DNA: TGTGCCAGCACTGGGGGAGGGTTTAATCCTGAAGCTTTCTTT; CDR3: CASTGGGFNPEAFF
J: TRBJ1-1; V: TRBV9; D: -; size: -; DNA: TGTGCCAGCAGCGTAGATATGGCAGTCCCTGGGAACACTGAAGCTTTCTTT; CDR3: CASSVDMAVPGNTEAFF
J: TRBJ1-4; V: TRBV30; D: -; size: few; DNA: TGTGCCTGGAGTGAGGGGATTCGGGAAAAACTGTTTTTT; CDR3: CAWSEGIREKLFF
J: TRBJ2-3; V: TRBV6-1; D: -; size: -; DNA: TGTGCCAGCAGTGGTTGGGGGACGACGCAGTATTTT; CDR3: CASSGWGTTQYF
J: TRBJ2-5; V: TRBV6-6; D: TRBD2; size: -; DNA: TGTGCCAGCAGTCCCCGGGGGGGGGCTTACCAAGAGACCCAGTACTTC; CDR3: CASSPRGGAYQETQYF
J: TRBJ1-5; V: TRBV6-6; D: TRBD1; size: -; DNA: TGTGCCAGCAGCCGCGTGACAGGGTTTCAGCCCCAGCATTTT; CDR3: CASSRVTGFQPQHF
J: TRBJ2-1; V: TRBV5-1; D: -; size: few; DNA: TGCGCCAGCAGCTCGGGAAGAGGGCGACTCATTACTTACAATGAGCAGTTCTTC; CDR3: CASSSGRGRLITYNEQFF
J: TRBJ1-5; V: TRBV4-2; D: TRBD1; size: few; DNA: TGTGCCAGCAGCCAAGATCTCGGACAGGGCAATCAGCCCCAGCATTTT; CDR3: CASSQDLGQGNQPQHF
J: TRBJ2-3; V: TRBV2; D: TRBD2; size: -; DNA: TGTGCCAGCATTTCTAGCGGAAGCACAGATACGCAGTATTTT; CDR3: CASISSGSTDTQYF
J: TRBJ1-1; V: TRBV5-4; D: TRBD1; size: -; DNA: TGTGCCAGCAGCGCCGGGACAGTTAAGAACACTGAAGCTTTCTTT; CDR3: CASSAGTVKNTEAFF
J: TRBJ1-2; V: TRBV29-1; D: -; size: -; DNA: TGCAGCCCGGGATATGGCTACACCTTC; CDR3: CSPGYGYTF
J: TRBJ1-2; V: TRBV7-2; D: -; size: once; DNA: TGTGCCAGCAGCCCGAGGGGTTTTTTAGGGGGCTACACCTTC; CDR3: CASSPRGFLGGYTF
J: TRBJ2-3; V: TRBV7-6; D: -; size: -; DNA: TGTGCCAGCAGCTTAGGCCTGGGCGATACGCAGTATTTT; CDR3: CASSLGLGDTQYF
J: TRBJ1-5; V: TRBV2; D: -; size: -; DNA: TGTGCCAGCACCGACAGTGTGAGCAATCAGCCCCAGCATTTT; CDR3: CASTDSVSNQPQHF
J: TRBJ1-1; V: TRBV13; D: -; size: -; DNA: TGTGCCAGCAGCCTCAAATCCCTGACGAACACTGAAGCTTTCTTT; CDR3: CASSLKSLTNTEAFF
J: TRBJ1-2; V: TRBV6-1; D: -; size: -; DNA: TGTGCCAGCAGTGAATTAGGGGGATTAGGGGGCTACACCTTC; CDR3: CASSELGGLGGYTF
J: TRBJ2-7; V: TRBV9; D: TRBD1; size: once; DNA: TGTGCCAGCAGCGTAGCTGGACAGGGACGGGCGAACGAGCAGTACTTC; CDR3: CASSVAGQGRANEQYF
J: TRBJ1-2; V: TRBV6-1; D: -; size: -; DNA: TGTGCCAGCACTCACGTTAACTATGGCTACACCTTC; CDR3: CASTHVNYGYTF
J: TRBJ2-2; V: TRBV11-2; D: -; size: -; DNA: TGTGCCAGCAGCTTCGACCTGGGGGTTAACACCGGGGAGCTGTTTTTT; CDR3: CASSFDLGVNTGELFF
J: TRBJ1-5; V: TRBV6-1; D: -; size: -; DNA: TGTGCCAGCAGTGAAGCGTACGGCAGAGATAAGCCCCAGCATTTT; CDR3: CASSEAYGRDKPQHF
J: TRBJ1-2; V: TRBV13; D: -; size: few; DNA: TGTGCCAGCAGCGTGGGAGGGGACTATGGCTACACCTTC; CDR3: CASSVGGDYGYTF
J: TRBJ1-3; V: TRBV7-9; D: TRBD1; size: -; DNA: TGTGCCAGCAGCTTAGACGACAGGGGCACGGGAAACACCATATATTTT; CDR3: CASSLDDRGTGNTIYF
J: TRBJ2-3; V: TRBV7-7; D: TRBD2; size: -; DNA: TGTGCTAGCAGCACGGGACTAGCCTTGAGCACAGATACGCAGTATTTT; CDR3: CASSTGLALSTDTQYF
J: TRBJ2-3; V: TRBV6-4; D: TRBD1; size: -; DNA: TGTGCCAGCTCGAAGGGGGCCCACACAGATACGCAGTATTTT; CDR3: CASSKGAHTDTQYF
J: TRBJ1-6; V: TRBV10-1; D: -; size: -; DNA: TGCGCCAGCAGTGACGGACTGACGTTTGGGTCACCCCTCCACTTT; CDR3: CASSDGLTFGSPLHF
J: TRBJ2-1; V: TRBV10-2; D: -; size: -; DNA: TGCGCCAGCAGTCCCGCGGGGTGGCGGGATGAGCAGTTCTTC; CDR3: CASSPAGWRDEQFF
J: TRBJ1-2; V: TRBV5-6; D: TRBD1; size: -; DNA: TGTGCCAGCTCGCAGGGGGCGCGCGGCTACACCTTC; CDR3: CASSQGARGYTF
J: TRBJ1-1; V: TRBV7-9; D: -; size: -; DNA: TGTGCCAGGCGAGGTCTACAGGGAATGAACACTGAAGCTTTCTTT; CDR3: CARRGLQGMNTEAFF
J: TRBJ1-6; V: TRBV6-5; D: TRBD1; size: -; DNA: TGTGCCAGCAGTTACTCGACAGGGAGGGCCTCACCCCTCCACTTT; CDR3: CASSYSTGRASPLHF
J: TRBJ1-2; V: TRBV7-9; D: TRBD1; size: -; DNA: TGTGCCAGCAGCCCCCGGGACAGGGTGGATTCGGGCTATGGCTACACCTTC; CDR3: CASSPRDRVDSGYGYTF
J: TRBJ2-3; V: TRBV5-1; D: TRBD2; size: once; DNA: TGCGCCAGCAGCTTATCTAGCGGGGGGAGCACAGATACGCAGTATTTT; CDR3: CASSLSSGGSTDTQYF
J: TRBJ2-2; V: TRBV9; D: -; size: -; DNA: TGTGCCAGCAGCCCCACGGGACCACCTTGGGAGCTGTTTTTT; CDR3: CASSPTGPPWELFF
J: TRBJ1-1; V: TRBV7-8; D: -; size: -; DNA: TGTGCCAGCAGCTTATATGGGGTTACAGCTTTCTTT; CDR3: CASSLYGVTAFF
J: TRBJ2-3; V: TRBV11-2; D: -; size: -; DNA: TGTGCCAGCAGGCCGACCGAAGATACGCAGTATTTT; CDR3: CASRPTEDTQYF
J: TRBJ1-2; V: TRBV19; D: -; size: -; DNA: TGTGCCAGTAGTGCCCAAACCGGGTCTGGCTACACCTTC; CDR3: CASSAQTGSGYTF
J: TRBJ2-5; V: TRBV6-6; D: -; size: once; DNA: TGTGCCAGCAGCTCCACGTCCCTTGATGAGACCCAGTACTTC; CDR3: CASSSTSLDETQYF
J: TRBJ2-2; V: TRBV9; D: -; size: -; DNA: TGTGCCAGCAGCTTCTCCGGAGGGGGGGGGAACACCGGGGAGCTGTTTTTT; CDR3: CASSFSGGGGNTGELFF
J: TRBJ2-1; V: TRBV5-1; D: TRBD2; size: -; DNA: TGCGCCAGCAGCTTATTGACTAGCGGGTTTTACAATGAGCAGTTCTTC; CDR3: CASSLLTSGFYNEQFF
J: TRBJ2-7; V: TRBV7-6; D: -; size: -; DNA: TGTGCCAGCAGCTTAAGAAGGGACCCTGGGTACGAGCAGTACTTC; CDR3: CASSLRRDPGYEQYF
J: TRBJ1-5; V: TRBV6-5; D: -; size: few; DNA: TGTGCCAGCAGTTACTCCTGGGGGAGCAATCAGCCCCAGCATTTT; CDR3: CASSYSWGSNQPQHF
J: TRBJ2-1; V: TRBV29-1; D: -; size: -; DNA: TGCAGCGTTGAAGTTTTGGGGTTTTCCTACAATGAGCAGTTCTTC; CDR3: CSVEVLGFSYNEQFF
J: TRBJ2-1; V: TRBV6-6; D: TRBD2; size: -; DNA: TGTGCCAGCAGTAGGACTAGCGGGGGCGTATACAATGAGCAGTTCTTC; CDR3: CASSRTSGGVYNEQFF
J: TRBJ1-4; V: TRBV6-6; D: -; size: -; DNA: TGTGCCAGCGGCCGAGGGGGGAAGAATGAAAAACTGTTTTTT; CDR3: CASGRGGKNEKLFF
J: TRBJ1-5; V: TRBV10-2; D: -; size: few; DNA: TGCGCCAGCAGTGAGGAGGGTATCACCCCCCAGCATTTT; CDR3: CASSEEGITPQHF